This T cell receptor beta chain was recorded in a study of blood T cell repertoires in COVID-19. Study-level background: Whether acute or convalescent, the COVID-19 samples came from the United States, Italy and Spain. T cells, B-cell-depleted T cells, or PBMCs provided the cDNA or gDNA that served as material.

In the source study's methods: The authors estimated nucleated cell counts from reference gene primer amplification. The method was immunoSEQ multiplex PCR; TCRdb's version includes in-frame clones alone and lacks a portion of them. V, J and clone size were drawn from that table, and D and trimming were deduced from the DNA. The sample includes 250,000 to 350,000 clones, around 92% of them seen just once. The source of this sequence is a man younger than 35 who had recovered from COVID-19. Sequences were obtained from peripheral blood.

In DNA, the CDR3 is TGTGCCAGCAGGGGGGCAGGGGGCTTGATGACTGAAGCTTTCTTT. Its translation is CASRGAGGLMTEAFF. The chain recombines TRBV6-5 with TRBJ1-1; 8 bases line up with TRBD1. CDR1 and CDR2 from the germline V gene are MNHEY and SVGAGI. The CDR3 has 15 amino acids. With V trimmed by 6 bases and J by 5 bases, 11 bases remained unmatched.